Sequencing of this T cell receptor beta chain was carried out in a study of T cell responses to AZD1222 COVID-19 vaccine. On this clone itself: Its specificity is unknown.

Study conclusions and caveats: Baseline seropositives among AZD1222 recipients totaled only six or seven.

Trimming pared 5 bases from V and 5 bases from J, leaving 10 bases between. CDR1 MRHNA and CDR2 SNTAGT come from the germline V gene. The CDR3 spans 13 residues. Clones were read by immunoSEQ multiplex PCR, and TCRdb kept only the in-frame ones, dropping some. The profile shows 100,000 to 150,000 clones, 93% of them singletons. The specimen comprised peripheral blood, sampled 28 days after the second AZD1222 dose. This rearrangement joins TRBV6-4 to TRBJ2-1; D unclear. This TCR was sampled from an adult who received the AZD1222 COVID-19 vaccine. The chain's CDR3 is CASSTGQNNEQFF. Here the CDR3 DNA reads TGTGCCAGCAGTACGGGTCAAAACAATGAGCAGTTCTTC.